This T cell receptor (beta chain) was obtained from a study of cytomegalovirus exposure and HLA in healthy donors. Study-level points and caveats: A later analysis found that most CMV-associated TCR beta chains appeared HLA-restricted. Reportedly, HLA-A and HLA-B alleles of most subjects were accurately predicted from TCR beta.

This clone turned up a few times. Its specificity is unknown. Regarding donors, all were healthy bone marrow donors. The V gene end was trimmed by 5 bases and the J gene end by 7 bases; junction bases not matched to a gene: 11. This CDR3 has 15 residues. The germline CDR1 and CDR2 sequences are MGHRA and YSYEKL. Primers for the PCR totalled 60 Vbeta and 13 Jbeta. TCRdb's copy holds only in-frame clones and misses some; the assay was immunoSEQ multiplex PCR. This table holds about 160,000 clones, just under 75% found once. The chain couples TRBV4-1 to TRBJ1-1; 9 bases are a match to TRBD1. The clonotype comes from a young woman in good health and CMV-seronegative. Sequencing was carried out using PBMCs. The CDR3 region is CASSITGQGFFEAFF. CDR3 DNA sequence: TGCGCCAGCAGCATAACGGGACAGGGTTTTTTTGAAGCTTTCTTT.